The clone carrying this T cell receptor beta chain was seen more than once but under ten times. The record originates from a study of blood T cell repertoires in COVID-19. Turning to the study itself: Acute and convalescent COVID-19 specimens originated in the United States, Italy and Spain. T cells, B-cell-depleted T cells, or PBMCs supplied cDNA or gDNA.

In the source study's methods: Quantification of nucleated cells was approximated via reference gene primer amplification. Clones were read by immunoSEQ multiplex PCR, and TCRdb kept only the in-frame ones, dropping some. Clonal size and the V and J genes are those of that table, whereas D and trimming came from the DNA. The table includes fewer than 60,000 clones, around 90% detected once. Trimming left V 5 bases short and J 2 bases short, with 12 bases between. Germline V gene data show CDR1 as SEHNR and CDR2 as FQNEAQ (reference sequence). CDR3 length equals 14 residues. Sequenced: peripheral blood. The chain is built from TRBV7-9 and TRBJ1-2, with D tentatively TRBD1 (5 bases). The TCR was taken from a human donor in a cohort sampled during active COVID-19. CDR3 coding DNA: TGTGCCAGCAGCCTACAGGAACTGAACTATGGCTACACCTTC. This encodes CASSLQELNYGYTF.